One and the same sample provided the 17 T cell receptor beta chains below, sequenced in a study of control samples from healthy donors and cancer patients. Assay: immunoSEQ multiplex PCR; the TCRdb copy retains only in-frame clones and omits some. The sample carries hundreds of thousands of clones, about 80% recorded once. The sample was PBMCs. These receptor sequences come from a woman aged 55-70 years with lung cancer.

With respect to this clone: This specimen includes other DNA sequences encoding the same CDR3. This chain joins TRBV27 and TRBJ2-7; TRBD2 might be the D (5 bases). The CDR3 is 13 amino acids. Germline V gene lookup returns CDR1 MNHEY and CDR2 SMNVEV (reference sequence). V lost 2 bases to trimming and J lost 1 base, with 6 bases between them. CDR3 coding DNA: TGTGCCAGCAGTTTACGGGGATCCTACGAGCAGTACTTC. Translation: CASSLRGSYEQYF.

A single count supports this clone. The gene calls are TRBV28 and TRBJ2-1; D not resolved. The CDR3 is 14 residues long. The V end was cut by 2 bases, the J end by 8 bases, with 13 bases between. The V gene's germline CDR1 is MDHEN and CDR2 SYDVKM. Here the CDR3 DNA reads TGTGCCAGCAGTTTACACCCCCTGGGCGATGAGCAGTTCTTC. It yields the protein CASSLHPLGDEQFF.

The chain combines TRBV2 with TRBJ2-4, with 16 bases aligning to TRBD2. After removal of 5 bases from V and 6 bases from J, the junction contained 4 bases not matched to a gene. The CDR3 covers 16 residues. The V gene's germline CDR1 is SNHLY and CDR2 FYNNEI. The CDR3 loop reads CASSPGTSGRGNIQYF. In DNA, the CDR3 is TGTGCCAGCAGTCCAGGGACTAGCGGGAGGGGAAACATTCAGTACTTC. The complete variable domain, with remaining parts taken from reference TRBV2 and TRBJ2-4, reads EPEVTQTPSHQVTQMGQEVILRCVPISNHLYFYWYRQILGQKVEFLVSFYNNEISEKSEIFDDQFSVERPDGSNFTLKIRSTKLEDSAMYFCASSPGTSGRGNIQYFGAGTRLSVL.

The chain joins TRBV7-9 to TRBJ2-2, with D possibly matching TRBD1 (5 bases). V lost 4 bases and J 4 bases, leaving 13 bases between the germline ends. Germline-derived CDR1 and CDR2 are SEHNR and FQNEAQ (reference sequence). The length of the CDR3 is 15 residues. The DNA for the CDR3 is TGTGCCAGCAGCTCACCATTAGGGGTCACCGGGGAGCTGTTTTTT. This translates into CASSSPLGVTGELFF.

The chain joins TRBV28 to TRBJ2-1, with 9 bases lining up with TRBD2. From germline, CDR1 is MDHEN and CDR2 SYDVKM. CDR3 length: 16 amino acids. V trimming: 2 bases; J trimming: 2 bases; junction bases outside the gene matches: 4. The CDR3 sequence is CASSLDSGSTYNEQFF. CDR3 coding DNA: TGTGCCAGCAGTTTAGATAGCGGGAGTACCTACAATGAGCAGTTCTTC.

The chain has TRBV2 and TRBJ1-5, with 7 bases aligning to TRBD1. V lost 6 bases and J lost 4; bases outside the gene matches: 6. The CDR3 covers 14 residues. Germline assignment: CDR1 SNHLY and CDR2 FYNNEI. The CDR3 is CASSSQGSNQPQHF. Here the CDR3 DNA reads TGTGCCAGCAGCTCACAGGGGTCAAATCAGCCCCAGCATTTT.

The V and J genes are TRBV5-1 and TRBJ2-2; 15 bases fit TRBD2. The CDR3 spans 16 residues. With 4 bases clipped from V and 5 bases from J, the junction kept 3 bases outside the gene matches. From germline, CDR1 is SGHRS and CDR2 YFSETQ. The CDR3 DNA reads TGCGCCAGCAGCCGGACTAGCGGGGGGGCAACCGGGGAGCTGTTTTTT. Translating gives CASSRTSGGATGELFF.

The rearrangement uses TRBV20-1 and TRBJ2-5; the D is unclear. V gave up 7 bases and J gave up 5 bases, with 5 bases separating them. Germline V gives CDR1 DFQATT, CDR2 SNEGSKA (reference sequence). The CDR3 consists of 9 residues. The CDR3 loop is CSGRETQYF. CDR3 DNA sequence: TGCAGTGGGCGGGAGACCCAGTACTTC.

This chain uses TRBV3-1 (or the pseudogene TRBV3-2) with TRBJ1-2; no definite D call. The germline V gene encodes CDR1 LGHDT and CDR2 YNNKEL (reference sequence). CDR3 length equals 13 residues. Trimming took off 4 bases at V and 4 bases at J, with 10 bases between the two ends. CDR3 in DNA: TGTGCCAGCAGCCCGGGCGTCGGCTATGGCTACACCTTC. Translating it yields CASSPGVGYGYTF.

This chain connects TRBV10-3 to TRBJ2-7; 8 bases are a match to TRBD1. The length of the CDR3 is 13 residues. Trimming took 3 bases from V and 6 from J; bases not matched to a gene: 4. Germline assignment: CDR1 ENHRY and CDR2 SYGVKD. The CDR3 spells CAISEPDRGEQYF. The DNA of the CDR3 is TGTGCCATCAGTGAACCAGACAGGGGCGAGCAGTACTTC.

The V and J genes are TRBV3-1 (or the pseudogene TRBV3-2) and TRBJ2-5; 7 bases are shared with TRBD1. CDR3 length: 13 residues. Per germline, CDR1 LGHDT and CDR2 YNNKEL (reference sequence). Trimming at V came to 6 bases and at J to 4 bases, leaving 5 bases not matched to a gene. The CDR3 DNA reads as TGTGCCAGCAGGCGGACAGGCCCAGAGACCCAGTACTTC. It is translated as CASRRTGPETQYF.

The chain is built from TRBV15 and TRBJ1-1, with D possibly TRBD1 on 6 matching bases. Germline V lookup: CDR1 LNHNV, CDR2 YYDKDF (reference sequence). The length of the CDR3 is 14 residues. Trimming shortened V by 0 bases and J by 7 bases, and 12 bases separated the two germline ends. The CDR3 loop is CATSRENRAGEAFF. DNA for the CDR3: TGTGCCACCAGCAGAGAAAACAGGGCGGGTGAAGCTTTCTTT.

V is TRBV6-6 and J is TRBJ1-5, with D perhaps TRBD1 (6 bases). There are 12 residues in the CDR3. Germline CDR1 MNHNY, CDR2 SVGAGI (reference sequence). The V gene lost 10 bases and the J gene lost 3 bases, with 10 bases spanning the gap. Here the CDR3 reads CATGDPNQPQHF. CDR3 in DNA: TGTGCCACAGGGGACCCCAATCAGCCCCAGCATTTT.

The rearrangement uses TRBV7-9 and TRBJ1-5; 7 bases line up with TRBD1. The germline CDR1 and CDR2 sequences are SEHNR and FQNEAQ (reference sequence). CDR3 length: 14 amino acids. With V trimmed by 5 bases and J by 3 bases, 4 bases remained unmatched. CDR3 amino acids: CASSRGQLNQPQHF. The CDR3 DNA sequence: TGTGCCAGCAGCAGGGGACAGCTCAATCAGCCCCAGCATTTT.

The genes are TRBV30 and TRBJ1-1; maybe TRBD1 (6 bases). Per germline, CDR1 GTSNPN and CDR2 SVGIG (reference sequence). This CDR3 spans 13 amino acids. Trimming cost V 2 bases and J 1 base, with 8 bases left between them. The CDR3 coding sequence is TGTGCCTGGAGTAAGGACAGGAACACTGAAGCTTTCTTT. Its translation: CAWSKDRNTEAFF.

The V gene is TRBV15, the J gene TRBJ1-2, with D possibly being TRBD1 (5 bases). Germline CDR1 is LNHNV and CDR2 is YYDKDF (reference sequence). V dropped 0 bases and J dropped 5 bases, with 10 bases sitting between them. The CDR3 has 14 amino acids. The CDR3 DNA is TGTGCCACCAGCAGAGATTTAGGGGCTTATGGCTACACCTTC. Translation gives CATSRDLGAYGYTF.

J is TRBJ1-1 and V is TRBV10-1; TRBD1 is a possible D gene (5 bases). This CDR3 is built from 12 residues. V lost 4 bases, J lost 11 bases, and 14 bases lay in between. The germline V gene has CDR1 WNHNN and CDR2 SYGVQD (reference sequence). This chain's CDR3 is CASSGGPKGAFF. CDR3 DNA sequence: TGCGCCAGCAGTGGGGGCCCCAAAGGTGCTTTCTTT.